This TCR beta chain came from a study of blood T cell repertoires in COVID-19. In the source study's methods: Estimated nucleated cell counts came from reference gene primer amplification. The repertoire was sequenced with immunoSEQ multiplex PCR; TCRdb's copy has only in-frame clones and lacks some. V and J calls plus clone size are reproduced from that table; the DNA served to infer D and trimming. The profile shows about 60,000 clones, around 75% of them singletons. J was trimmed by 10 bases and V by 5 bases; bases with no gene match: 8. Germline lookup yields CDR1 SGHTA and CDR2 FQGNSA. This CDR3 has 14 residues.

The receptor comes from a human donor in a cohort sampled during active COVID-19. The V and J genes are TRBV7-2 and TRBJ1-4, with 9 nucleotides matching TRBD1. The sequenced sample consisted of peripheral blood. The CDR3 loop reads CASSMGQGSGKLFF. CDR3 DNA sequence: TGTGCCAGCAGCATGGGACAGGGCTCTGGAAAACTGTTTTTT.